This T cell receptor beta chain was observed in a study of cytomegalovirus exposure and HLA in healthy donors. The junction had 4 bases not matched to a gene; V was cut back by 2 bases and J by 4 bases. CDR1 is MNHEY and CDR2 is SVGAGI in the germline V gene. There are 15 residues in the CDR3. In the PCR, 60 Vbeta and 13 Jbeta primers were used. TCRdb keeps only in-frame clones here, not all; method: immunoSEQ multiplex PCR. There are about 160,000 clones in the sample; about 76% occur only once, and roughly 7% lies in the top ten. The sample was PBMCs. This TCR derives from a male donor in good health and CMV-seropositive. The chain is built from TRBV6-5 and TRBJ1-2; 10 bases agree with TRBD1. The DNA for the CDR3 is TGTGCCAGCAGTTACCCGACAGGGGGCGGCTATGGCTACACCTTC. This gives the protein CASSYPTGGGYGYTF.